What follows is one T cell receptor (beta chain) and its context. There is no known antigen for this receptor. No base qualities exist here, and no much larger clone lies one base off it. This sample was taken from a study of T-cell reconstitution after alpha-beta-depleted transplantation in children listed by TCRdb under 2016. Some background on the complete study: Using TCR repertoire profiling, the study followed T-cell immune reconstitution in a quantitative way in children after TCRalphabeta/CD19-depleted allogeneic hematopoietic cell transplantation. On the study overall, not on this receptor specifically: The apparently early alphabetaT-cell count recovery about two months after transplant was reportedly dependent on only several hundred rapidly expanded clones derived from non-depleted graft cells. Over the following months the frequencies of hyperexpanded clones went down, and after one year T-cell counts and TCRbeta diversity were mostly credited to newly produced T cells. In some patients, the high TCRbeta diversity seen at day 60 was put down to recipient T cells and intrathymic progenitors that had survived conditioning.

The cysteine opens and the phenylalanine closes a CDR3 of 16 amino acids. The kept DNA is CDR3 alone, 48 bases in frame from the first base. V ends up 3 bases short and J 4 bases short, with an unmatched junction base count of 9. Sequences DFQATT (CDR1) and SNEGSKA (CDR2) are obtained from the germline V gene (reference sequence). Library preparation was by PCR. Sequencing relied on an Illumina HiSeq 2500. TCR libraries were prepared with molecular barcoding, using unique molecular identifiers to normalize TCRbeta repertoire quantification. TCRdb cleaned the public reads at Q25 with fastp, built clones with MiXCR and kept in-frame beta chains. Records with the same CDR3 protein are collapsed into one entry carrying the most frequent genes and DNA. For this sample there are about 580,000 distinct CDR3 sequences; 25% to 30% appear just once. About a third of the sample comes from the top ten. This sample's treatment or condition label indicates: allogeneic hematopoietic cell transplantation with graft depleted of TCRalphabeta T cells and CD19 B cells. TCRalphabeta/CD19-depleted allogeneic hematopoietic cell grafts were given to the transplant recipients, all of whom were children.

Sequenced material: PBMCs, taken before TCRalphabeta/CD19-depleted stem cell transplant. The TCR sequence derives from a boy in the first two years of life with Wiskott-Aldrich syndrome, due to receive a stem cell transplant. The rearranged segments are TRBV20-1 and TRBJ2-5, with 12 central nucleotides matching TRBD2. Here is the DNA: TGCAGTGCTAGGAGGACTAGCGGGAAATGGGGAGAGACCCAGTACTTC. Its protein reads: CSARRTSGKWGETQYF.